The 17 T cell receptor beta chains in this list originate from one sample, sequenced in a study of CD8+ T cells in alopecia areata. RNA extraction was followed by reverse transcription into cDNA, which acted as the sequencing template. Some clones are missing from TCRdb's copy, which holds only in-frame ones; the method was immunoSEQ multiplex PCR. The data contain roughly 120,000 clones, approximately 53% of them singletons. Treatment of the sample: oral pan-JAK inhibitor, 5-10 mg twice daily. The specimen was CD4+ T cells sorted from blood, collected at week 4, from a patient treated with tofacitinib. These receptors were obtained from a human donor with alopecia areata.

V is TRBV29-1 and J is TRBJ2-1; 11 bases align to TRBD2. This CDR3 contains 15 residues. V dropped 6 bases and J dropped 2; count of bases not matched to a gene: 6. The germline CDR1 and CDR2 sequences are SQVTM and ANQGSEA. The CDR3: CSVLAGAATYNEQFF. The DNA of the CDR3 is TGCAGCGTACTAGCGGGGGCCGCCACCTACAATGAGCAGTTCTTC.

The rearrangement uses TRBV6-6 and TRBJ2-7; D is ambiguous. Trimming pared 0 bases from V and 3 bases from J, leaving 9 bases between. From germline, CDR1 is MNHNY and CDR2 SVGAGI (reference sequence). The CDR3 is 14 amino acids. This CDR3 is CASSYSVRVYEQYF. CDR3 DNA: TGTGCCAGCAGTTACTCGGTCAGAGTCTACGAGCAGTACTTC.

V gene TRBV30 combines with J gene TRBJ1-2, with 9 bases that match TRBD1. V was clipped by 4 bases and J by 8 bases; unmatched bases: 8. The CDR3 totals 13 residues. Germline CDR1 and CDR2: GTSNPN and SVGIG (reference sequence). The CDR3 bases are TGTGCCTGGACCTTACAGGGGGCTATGGGCTACACCTTC. The encoded protein is CAWTLQGAMGYTF.

The rearrangement links TRBV29-1 to TRBJ2-1, with D unclear. The CDR3 sequence is 13 residues long. Trimming pared 4 bases from V and 0 bases from J, leaving 7 bases between. Germline V gene sequence: CDR1 SQVTM, CDR2 ANQGSEA. CDR3 in amino acids: CSVGPSSYNEQFF. CDR3 sequence (DNA): TGCAGCGTTGGTCCCAGCTCCTACAATGAGCAGTTCTTC.

The J gene is TRBJ2-7, the V gene TRBV11-2; no reliable D call. This CDR3 is built from 12 residues. Trimming pared 0 bases from V and 3 bases from J, leaving 3 bases between. Germline CDR1 is SGHAT and CDR2 is FQNNGV. The CDR3 here is CASSLDLYEQYF. The CDR3, as DNA: TGTGCCAGCAGCTTAGACCTCTACGAGCAGTACTTC. Combining the CDR3 with reference TRBV11-2 and TRBJ2-7 gives the whole variable domain EAGVAQSPRYKIIEKRQSVAFWCNPISGHATLYWYQQILGQGPKLLIQFQNNGVVDDSQLPKDRFSAERLKGVDSTLKIQPAKLEDSAVYLCASSLDLYEQYFGPGTRLTVT.

The gene calls are TRBV7-6 and TRBJ2-5; D is unresolved. This CDR3 region has 14 residues. CDR1 SGHVS and CDR2 FNYEAQ come from the germline V gene. Trimming removed 7 bases at V and 5 bases at J, with 17 bases between. The CDR3 spells CASTESSERETQYF. The CDR3 nucleotides are TGTGCCAGCACCGAGAGTTCCGAAAGGGAGACCCAGTACTTC.

In its sample, this clone was seen a few times. This chain links TRBV4-1 with TRBJ2-3, with 7 bases fitting TRBD1. The ends lost 1 base at V and 3 bases at J; junction bases unmatched: 13. Germline-derived CDR1 and CDR2 are MGHRA and YSYEKL. The CDR3 consists of 18 residues. The chain's CDR3 is CASSQGGLTGDWTDTQYF. The CDR3 region has the DNA TGCGCCAGCAGCCAAGGGGGGCTCACAGGGGATTGGACAGATACGCAGTATTTT.

This rearrangement joins TRBV30 to TRBJ1-1; TRBD1 aligns across 10 bases. Germline-derived CDR1 and CDR2 are GTSNPN and SVGIG (reference sequence). J gave up 10 bases and V 4 bases, and 6 bases lay outside the gene matches. This CDR3 is 12 amino acids long. Here the CDR3 DNA reads TGTGCCTGGATCCGGACAGGGGGGGGAGCTTTCTTT. It specifies CAWIRTGGGAFF.

This chain joins TRBV20-1 and TRBJ1-4; the match to TRBD1 covers 7 bases. CDR3 length equals 10 residues. Trimming cost V 7 bases and J 8 bases; bases outside gene matches: 1. Germline-derived CDR1 and CDR2 are DFQATT and SNEGSKA (reference sequence). CDR3 protein: CSVGQEKLFF. In DNA form, the CDR3 reads TGCAGTGTGGGACAGGAAAAACTGTTTTTT.

The V gene is TRBV7-9, the J gene TRBJ2-7, with 8 bases fitting TRBD1. After removal of 4 bases from V and 5 bases from J, the junction contained 4 bases not matched to a gene. CDR1 is SEHNR and CDR2 is FQNEAQ in the germline V gene (reference sequence). The CDR3 sequence is 13 residues long. The CDR3, as DNA: TGTGCCAGCAGCTCTACGGGACAGGACGAGCAGTACTTC. Protein sequence: CASSSTGQDEQYF.

The table lists this clone with a few counts. The chain uses TRBV25-1 and TRBJ2-2; D perhaps matches TRBD1 (5 bases). CDR1 MGHDK and CDR2 SYGVNS come from the germline V gene. The germline V and J ends were trimmed by 3 bases and 2 bases, with 13 bases remaining between them. This CDR3 is 16 amino acids long. CDR3 DNA sequence: TGTGCCAGCAGTGAGGACGGACAACTCAACACCGGGGAGCTGTTTTTT. It yields the protein CASSEDGQLNTGELFF.

This clone came up a few times. The DNA for the CDR3 is TGTGCCAGCAGCTTATCGGGGGGAGCGATAGATACGCAGTATTTT. It specifies CASSLSGGAIDTQYF. The chain carries TRBV7-2 and TRBJ2-3; TRBD2 matches at 7 bases. J lost 5 bases, V lost 2 bases, and 7 bases had no gene match. Per germline, CDR1 SGHTA and CDR2 FQGNSA. The CDR3 is 15 amino acids.

This clone appeared a few times. The genes are TRBV29-1 and TRBJ1-1, with no clear D. Trimming removed 4 bases from V and 5 bases from J, with 11 bases in between. The CDR3 totals 12 residues. Per germline, CDR1 SQVTM and CDR2 ANQGSEA. CDR3 DNA: TGCAGCGTTGTTCTGGGTTGGACTGAAGCTTTCTTT. Protein: CSVVLGWTEAFF.

The rearrangement uses TRBV11-2 and TRBJ2-1; D is uncertain. With 3 bases removed from V and 3 bases from J, the gap between germline ends came to 18 bases. This CDR3 has 17 amino acids. The germline V gene has CDR1 SGHAT and CDR2 FQNNGV. CDR3 residues: CASSLSSSRNVYNEQFF. The CDR3 bases are TGTGCCAGCAGCTTGTCCTCCTCCCGGAACGTCTACAATGAGCAGTTCTTC.

The gene calls are TRBV2 and TRBJ2-3; tentative D call: TRBD2 (5 bases). Germline-derived CDR1 and CDR2 are SNHLY and FYNNEI. CDR3 length equals 11 residues. Trimming stripped 7 bases from V and 5 bases from J, with 7 bases between. The CDR3 sequence is CASTSGDTQYF. CDR3 DNA sequence: TGTGCCAGCACGAGCGGAGATACGCAGTATTTT.

The rearrangement uses TRBV10-3 and TRBJ2-1, with TRBD2 as a possible D gene (5 bases). Germline lookup yields CDR1 ENHRY and CDR2 SYGVKD. The CDR3 contains 12 residues. Trimming removed 2 bases from V and 6 bases from J, with 5 bases in between. The CDR3 sequence: CAISEGGNEQFF. The CDR3 DNA reads as TGTGCCATCAGTGAGGGAGGCAATGAGCAGTTCTTC.

The J gene is TRBJ2-5, the V gene TRBV7-9, with D possibly being TRBD1 or TRBD2 (5 bases each). Trimming removed 4 bases at V and 4 bases at J, with 16 bases between. CDR1 and CDR2 from the germline V gene are SEHNR and FQNEAQ (reference sequence). This CDR3 is built from 15 residues. CDR3 residues: CASSWGRGAGETQYF. CDR3 DNA sequence: TGTGCCAGCAGCTGGGGAAGGGGCGCGGGAGAGACCCAGTACTTC.